Presented here are 10 T cell receptor beta chains from one specimen sequenced in a study of CD8 T cells in Susac syndrome (dated by TCRdb to the late 2010s). The library was generated by the immunoSEQ multiplex PCR assay. RNA was extracted using the RNeasy kit, and roughly 0.45 to 1 microgram was reverse transcribed with random hexamers. The public reads were reanalyzed by TCRdb: fastp trimming at Q25, MiXCR alignment, in-frame beta chains only. Entries are consolidated by CDR3 protein sequence, retaining the most common genes and DNA. The sample table contains under 550,000 distinct CDR3 sequences; only one count was recorded for around 83% of them. The top ten clonotypes cover around 0.12% of the sample. The sample comprised CD8+ T cells from PBMCs. The receptors stem from a human donor with multiple sclerosis.

V usage is TRBV19 and J usage is TRBJ1-1; D is undetermined. Looked up from germline, CDR1 is LNHDA and CDR2 is SQIVND (reference sequence). This CDR3 is built from 15 residues. V was clipped by 1 base and J by 0 bases, with 9 bases between them. In DNA, the CDR3 is TGTGCCAGTAGTATAGGGGCCGGACTGAACACTGAAGCTTTCTTT. It yields the protein CASSIGAGLNTEAFF.

The genes are TRBV11-2 and TRBJ2-6, with D perhaps TRBD1 or TRBD2 (5 bases each). The CDR3 totals 14 residues. The germline gives CDR1 SGHAT, CDR2 FQNNGV. The ends were cut back, 5 bases at V and 2 bases at J, with 7 bases in the middle. The CDR3 loop reads CASSGTTGANVLTF. In nucleotides, the CDR3 is TGTGCCAGCAGCGGGACCACTGGGGCCAACGTCCTGACTTTC.

The rearrangement uses TRBV9 and TRBJ2-7; perhaps TRBD2 as D (6 bases). From germline, CDR1 is SGDLS and CDR2 YYNGEE. CDR3 length equals 17 residues. The V gene lost 0 bases and the J gene lost 2 bases, with 18 bases spanning the gap. The CDR3 reads CASSVAGTSRGTYEQYF. CDR3 sequence (DNA): TGTGCCAGCAGCGTAGCTGGCACTAGCCGGGGGACCTACGAGCAGTACTTC.

This clonotype showed up just once. V usage is TRBV4-1 and J usage is TRBJ2-1, with unresolved D. V dropped 1 base and J dropped 6 bases, with 13 bases sitting between them. Germline V gene sequence: CDR1 MGHRA, CDR2 YSYEKL. CDR3 length equals 15 residues. CDR3: CASSQVDRGGNEQFF. The CDR3 DNA reads TGCGCCAGCAGCCAAGTTGACCGAGGCGGCAATGAGCAGTTCTTC.

The rearrangement links TRBV6-5 to TRBJ1-4; D ambiguous. This CDR3 contains 17 residues. The germline gives CDR1 MNHEY, CDR2 SVGAGI. V shed 2 bases and J shed 5 bases, with 18 bases lying between them. CDR3 loop: CASSYVAAGLRNEKLFF. DNA for the CDR3: TGTGCCAGCAGTTACGTGGCAGCCGGTCTACGAAATGAAAAACTGTTTTTT.

The CDR3 coding sequence is TGTGCCTGGAGTCCCCGGACAGCCCCTAACTATGGCTACACCTTC. It translates to CAWSPRTAPNYGYTF. V gene TRBV30 combines with J gene TRBJ1-2; the D gene is possibly TRBD1 (6 bases). The CDR3 length is 15 residues. Germline V gene sequence: CDR1 GTSNPN, CDR2 SVGIG (reference sequence). Deletions cut 2 bases from V and 0 bases from J, with 13 bases between.

The gene calls are TRBV5-1 and TRBJ2-7, with TRBD1 identical over 9 bases. Trimming took 4 bases from V and 2 from J; bases not matched to a gene: 7. CDR3 length equals 15 residues. Looked up from germline, CDR1 is SGHRS and CDR2 is YFSETQ. CDR3 residues: CASSRPGQGPYEQYF. CDR3 in DNA: TGCGCCAGCAGCCGCCCTGGACAGGGGCCCTACGAGCAGTACTTC.

This clonotype appeared a few times. The V and J genes are TRBV6-1 and TRBJ2-7, with unresolved D. Germline V gene lookup returns CDR1 MNHNS and CDR2 SASEGT. The CDR3 runs to 12 residues. The V and J ends lost 6 bases and 9 bases respectively, with 15 bases between them. CDR3 bases: TGTGCCAGCAGCCTGAAGACGTTTGCGCAGTACTTC. It specifies CASSLKTFAQYF.

The rearrangement links TRBV10-3 to TRBJ2-3; D unclear. Between the trimmed V and J ends, which lost 6 bases and 0 bases, there was a span of 10 bases. Germline lookup yields CDR1 ENHRY and CDR2 SYGVKD. The CDR3 extends over 14 amino acids. CDR3 loop: CAISPGLSTDTQYF. The CDR3 DNA reads TGTGCCATCAGCCCGGGTCTAAGCACAGATACGCAGTATTTT.

The chain carries TRBV4-1 and TRBJ2-7, with 10 bases aligning to TRBD1. The length of the CDR3 is 15 residues. The V and J ends lost 1 base and 6 bases, in that order; junction bases with no gene match: 6. Germline V gene data show CDR1 as MGHRA and CDR2 as YSYEKL. For the CDR3, the DNA is TGCGCCAGCAGCCAAGTGGTGGGACAGGGGCTCGAGCAGTACTTC. This codes for CASSQVVGQGLEQYF.